This T cell receptor beta chain was retrieved from a study of T-cell memory formation after mild COVID-19. Study findings and constraints: Among contracting clones, CD4+ were mainly CM/EM and CD8+ enriched in EMRA.

V was clipped by 3 bases and J by 3 bases; unmatched bases: 2. The CDR3 runs to 14 residues. The table lists this clonotype with a few counts. What it binds is unknown. TCR alpha and TCR beta cDNA libraries with sample barcodes and UMIs came from 5'RACE using constant-segment primers. TCRdb re-called the 5' RACE reads with MiXCR, one entry per CDR3 protein. This table has about 180,000 distinct CDR3 sequences, about 18% appearing once. This sequence joins TRBV12-3 or TRBV12-4 and TRBJ1-5; TRBD1 agrees at 7 bases. This receptor was identified in a man aged 18 to 30 who had mild COVID-19 (a few samples of this study predate the infection). Cell type and time point are not known. The specimen was PBMCs or a T cell subset sorted from them (not recorded which). The CDR3 region is CASSFQGVNQPQHF. CDR3 DNA: TGTGCCAGCAGTTTTCAGGGGGTCAATCAGCCCCAGCATTTT.